This is a list of T cell receptor beta chains from one sample in a study of shared clonotypes between healthy human individuals. The method was immunoSEQ multiplex PCR; TCRdb's version includes in-frame clones alone and lacks a portion of them. The table lists about 600,000 clones, about 96% of them singletons. The material sequenced was naive CD4+ T cells sorted from blood. These receptor sequences come from a woman aged 30 to 39 in good health. Each CDR3 is given with its conserved first and last residue. A D gene is named only where the DNA matches it firmly. Rows may omit the clone size; those that give it use once, few, many or a size class.

size	V	J	D	DNA	CDR3
-	TRBV11-1	TRBJ2-7	-	TGTGCCAGCAGCCTCGGAGAGTACGCCAGTCAGTACTTC	CASSLGEYASQYF
-	TRBV27	TRBJ2-6	-	TGTGCCAGCACACAAATCTCTGGGGCCAACGTCCTGACTTTC	CASTQISGANVLTF
once	TRBV7-9	TRBJ2-2	TRBD2	TGTGCCAGCAGCCCGAGCGGGAGTGGTACCGGGGAGCTGTTTTTT	CASSPSGSGTGELFF
-	TRBV20-1	TRBJ1-2	-	TGCAGTGCTTCACTTAACTATGGCTACACCTTC	CSASLNYGYTF
-	TRBV19	TRBJ2-7	-	TGTGCCAGTAGCCCCCAGTTCATTACCTACGAGCAGTACTTC	CASSPQFITYEQYF
-	TRBV6-1	TRBJ2-7	TRBD1	TGTGCCAGCAGTTTCCCAGGGGGCGAGCAGTACTTC	CASSFPGGEQYF
-	TRBV4-2	TRBJ2-5	TRBD2	TGTGCCAGCAGCCAAGGGCAGCGGGGGGTGGAGGAGACCCAGTACTTC	CASSQGQRGVEETQYF
-	TRBV28	TRBJ2-1	TRBD2	TGTGCCAGCAGTTTACGGACCGGACTAGCGGGAGAAGGTGGTCCAGGTGAGCAGTTCTTC	CASSLRTGLAGEGGPGEQFF
-	TRBV5-1	TRBJ1-2	-	TGCGCCAGCAGCTCCCGGGTCACAGGGAGTGACTATGGCTACACCTTC	CASSSRVTGSDYGYTF
-	TRBV7-2	TRBJ2-3	TRBD2	TGTGCCAGCAGCTTGACGGGAGGGCCTGGAGATACGCAGTATTTT	CASSLTGGPGDTQYF
-	TRBV27	TRBJ2-3	-	TGTGCCAGCAGTTTAAGTGGGAGAGGTTCAGATACGCAGTATTTT	CASSLSGRGSDTQYF
-	TRBV6-6	TRBJ2-5	-	TGTGCCAGCACCGGCGGGACCCTACAAGAGACCCAGTACTTC	CASTGGTLQETQYF
-	TRBV5-1	TRBJ2-1	TRBD1	TGCGCCAGCAGCTGGGGACAGGGTTACAATGAGCAGTTCTTC	CASSWGQGYNEQFF